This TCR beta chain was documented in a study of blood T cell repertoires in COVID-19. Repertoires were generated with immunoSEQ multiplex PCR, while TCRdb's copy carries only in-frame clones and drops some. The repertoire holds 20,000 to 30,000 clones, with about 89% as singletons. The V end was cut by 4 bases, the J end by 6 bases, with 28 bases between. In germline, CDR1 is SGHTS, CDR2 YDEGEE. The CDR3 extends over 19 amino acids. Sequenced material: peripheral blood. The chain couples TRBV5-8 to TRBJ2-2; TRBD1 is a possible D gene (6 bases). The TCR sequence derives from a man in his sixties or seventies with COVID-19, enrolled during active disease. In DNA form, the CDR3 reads TGTGCCAGCAGCCTCCCCCTGGGCGAGACAGGTTATAGCCCCGGGGAGCTGTTTTTT. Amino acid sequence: CASSLPLGETGYSPGELFF.